This T cell receptor beta chain was sequenced for a study of CD8+ T cells in alopecia areata. Study-level information: Those treated were given oral tofacitinib at 5 to 10 mg twice daily.

cDNA serving as the sequencing template came from extracted, reverse transcribed RNA. TCRdb's table, derived via immunoSEQ multiplex PCR, lists solely in-frame clones and lacks some. The table lists 130,000 to 150,000 clones, around 51% of them singletons, with more than 0.95% in the top ten. The CDR3 spans 15 residues. CDR1 is MNHNY, CDR2 SVGAGI, per germline (reference sequence). V was pared by 5 bases and J by 3 bases, with 16 bases between. The source of this sequence is a human donor with alopecia areata. This sample comprised CD4+ T cells sorted from blood, obtained at week 0. The J gene is TRBJ1-2, the V gene TRBV6-6; D gene unclear. The CDR3 sequence: CASSPIPTQDYGYTF. The DNA of the CDR3 is TGTGCCAGCAGTCCCATCCCTACCCAAGACTATGGCTACACCTTC.